The rows below give T cell receptor beta chains drawn from one sample of a study of blood T cell repertoires in COVID-19. Profiling relied on immunoSEQ multiplex PCR, and the TCRdb table lists in-frame clones only, not all of them. The table lists about 200,000 clones, approximately 83% of them singletons. Sequencing was carried out using PBMCs or T cells enriched from blood (not recorded which). Receptors were obtained from a woman aged 40 to 49 with acute COVID-19. Both conserved end residues are part of each CDR3. The D gene is left open where the match is weak. Not all rows give a size; the values are once, few, many and, for expanded clones, a class.

v_call	d_call	j_call	clone_size	cdr3_nt	cdr3_aa
TRBV9	TRBD1	TRBJ1-4	once	TGTGCCAGCGAGACAGGGGAGGGCTCAAATGAAAAACTGTTTTTT	CASETGEGSNEKLFF
TRBV7-9	TRBD2	TRBJ2-7	-	TGTGCCAGCAGCTTACTGGGCGGGAGGAACGAGCAGTACTTC	CASSLLGGRNEQYF
TRBV7-8	TRBD2	TRBJ2-1	once	TGTGCCAGCAGCTTAACCAGAACTAGCGGAGCCCGGCAGTTCTTC	CASSLTRTSGARQFF
TRBV20-1	-	TRBJ2-3	-	TGCAGTGCTTCCAACGGGGTGCAGTATTTT	CSASNGVQYF
TRBV4-1	-	TRBJ2-1	-	TGCGCCAGCAGCCAGCTAGTAATCAATGAGCAGTTCTTC	CASSQLVINEQFF
TRBV18	TRBD1	TRBJ2-7	-	TGTGCCAGCTCAGCACAGGGGTACGAGCAGTACTTC	CASSAQGYEQYF
TRBV10-3	-	TRBJ2-7	-	TGTGCCATCAGTGGAGCCTACGAGCAGTACTTC	CAISGAYEQYF
TRBV19	-	TRBJ2-7	once	TGTGCCAGTAGTATAACTACTCTCTACGAGCAGTACTTC	CASSITTLYEQYF
TRBV29-1	-	TRBJ2-3	-	TGCAGCGTTGAAGCACCCTACACAGATACGCAGTATTTT	CSVEAPYTDTQYF
TRBV9	-	TRBJ1-1	-	TGTGCCAGCAGCCTACGAGCGACAGGGAACACTGAAGCTTTCTTT	CASSLRATGNTEAFF
TRBV6-5	-	TRBJ1-5	-	TGTGCCAGCAGTCCTTATAGCAATCAGCCCCAGCATTTT	CASSPYSNQPQHF
TRBV5-1	TRBD2	TRBJ2-7	-	TGCGCCAGCAGCTTATATAGCGGGAAGGTCCTCGACGAGCAGTACTTC	CASSLYSGKVLDEQYF
TRBV27	-	TRBJ2-5	-	TGTGCCAGCAGTTTGATTGGGAGGGGGAGTAACCGAGAGACCCAGTACTTC	CASSLIGRGSNRETQYF
TRBV18	-	TRBJ2-5	-	TGTGCCAGCTCACCCCGCCAGGGGCGGACCGCGGCCCAGTACTTC	CASSPRQGRTAAQYF